Listed below are T cell receptor beta chains from one sample, sequenced in a study of shared clonotypes between healthy human individuals. Here immunoSEQ multiplex PCR was the method, and the copy in TCRdb shows in-frame clones only, minus some. Altogether about 2.4 million clones are present, roughly nine tenths being singletons, with the ten largest covering over 0.12%. The sequenced sample was naive CD4+ T cells sorted from blood. These receptors all come from a man between 18 and 29 years old in good health. The CDR3 runs from the conserved cysteine through the conserved F or W. A D gene is named only where the DNA matches it firmly. Size is stated for part of the rows, as once, few or many counts, or as a class when the clone is expanded.

clone_size,j_call,v_call,cdr3_length,d_call,cdr3_nt,cdr3_aa
.,TRBJ2-5,TRBV5-4,13,.,TGTGCCAGCAGCTCCCGCGGGGAAGAGACCCAGTACTTC,CASSSRGEETQYF
.,TRBJ1-1,TRBV5-5,15,.,TGTGCCAGCAGCCTTAACCCGGCTTTTAACACTGAAGCTTTCTTT,CASSLNPAFNTEAFF
.,TRBJ2-7,TRBV7-2,15,.,TGTGCCAGCAGCTTAGATCGACTCGCCTCCTACGAGCAGTACTTC,CASSLDRLASYEQYF
.,TRBJ2-1,TRBV7-3,15,TRBD2,TGTGCCAGCAGCTTAAGACTAGCGGGGTACAATGAGCAGTTCTTC,CASSLRLAGYNEQFF
once,TRBJ1-1,TRBV30,14,.,TGTGCCTGGAGTTACCCCACACCCAACACTGAAGCTTTCTTT,CAWSYPTPNTEAFF
.,TRBJ1-2,TRBV7-9,16,TRBD1,TGTGCCAGCAGCTTAGGGGAGGACAGGCCCAACTATGGCTACACCTTC,CASSLGEDRPNYGYTF
.,TRBJ2-3,TRBV7-2,15,TRBD2,TGTGCCAGCAGCTTAGTGACTAGCAGCACAGATACGCAGTATTTT,CASSLVTSSTDTQYF
.,TRBJ2-5,TRBV5-1,14,.,TGCGCCAGCAGCTTGGTTGCAGGGAAAGAGACCCAGTACTTC,CASSLVAGKETQYF
.,TRBJ2-7,TRBV5-4,16,TRBD1,TGTGCCAGCAGCTTGGCCGCACAGGGGCACCACTACGAGCAGTACTTC,CASSLAAQGHHYEQYF
.,TRBJ2-7,TRBV29-1,12,.,TGCAGCACGACGGTAGGGTTACACGAGCAGTACTTC,CSTTVGLHEQYF
.,TRBJ1-1,TRBV7-9,13,.,TGTGCCAGCAGCCCCCAAGGGTACACTGAAGCTTTCTTT,CASSPQGYTEAFF
.,TRBJ2-6,TRBV18,17,TRBD1,TGTGCCAGCTCCCCAGGGACAGGGGGCACTGGGGCCAACGTCCTGACTTTC,CASSPGTGGTGANVLTF
.,TRBJ2-5,TRBV5-8,13,.,TGTGCCAGCAGCTTGGAACTGCAAGAGACCCAGTACTTC,CASSLELQETQYF
.,TRBJ1-6,TRBV7-9,18,.,TGTGCCAGCAGCCGGGGTTTTGGGACTAGCTCCTATAATTCACCCCTCCACTTT,CASSRGFGTSSYNSPLHF
once,TRBJ1-2,TRBV18,14,TRBD1,TGTGCCAGCTCACATGGGACAGGGGGCTATGGCTACACCTTC,CASSHGTGGYGYTF
.,TRBJ1-2,TRBV28,14,.,TGTGCCAGCACATCTTCGGGGGGGTCTTATGGCTACACCTTC,CASTSSGGSYGYTF
.,TRBJ2-5,TRBV30,11,.,TGTGCCTGCAACTCGAAAGAGACCCAGTACTTC,CACNSKETQYF
.,TRBJ1-5,TRBV7-2,14,.,TGTGCCAGCAGCTTCGGTTTGGGACGCCAGCCCCAGCATTTT,CASSFGLGRQPQHF
.,TRBJ1-2,TRBV5-4,14,TRBD1,TGTGCCAGCAGCCCCCTAGGGACAGGATATGGCTACACCTTC,CASSPLGTGYGYTF
few,TRBJ1-1,TRBV2,13,.,TGTGCCAGCAGTGAAAGGTGGGACACTGAAGCTTTCTTT,CASSERWDTEAFF
.,TRBJ2-5,TRBV27,14,.,TGTGCCAGCAGTTTAAGGCAGGGTGGAGAGACCCAGTACTTC,CASSLRQGGETQYF
once,TRBJ2-2,TRBV30,12,.,TGTGCCTGGACCTCAGGCCCCGGGGAGCTGTTTTTT,CAWTSGPGELFF
.,TRBJ2-7,TRBV2,13,TRBD1,TGTGCCAGCGGGACAGGTGTCACCTACGAGCAGTACTTC,CASGTGVTYEQYF
.,TRBJ1-4,TRBV19,16,TRBD1,TGTGCCAGTAGTAGACCGGGACAGCCAACTAATGAAAAACTGTTTTTT,CASSRPGQPTNEKLFF
.,TRBJ2-7,TRBV4-1,15,.,TGCGCCAGCAGCCAAGCTCCGTTAAGCTCCTACGAGCAGTACTTC,CASSQAPLSSYEQYF
.,TRBJ2-2,TRBV19,13,.,TGTGCCAGTATCAAACAGGGAGGCGGGGAGCTGTTTTTT,CASIKQGGGELFF
.,TRBJ2-4,TRBV2,12,.,TGTGCCAGCAGTGATCGGAAAAACATTCAGTACTTC,CASSDRKNIQYF
.,TRBJ1-5,TRBV2,15,TRBD1,TGTGCCAGCAGTGAAGCGGGAGGGTCAGGGGGGTCCCAGCATTTT,CASSEAGGSGGSQHF
.,TRBJ2-7,TRBV7-2,13,.,TGTGCCAGCAGCGGGCGGAGATCCTACGAGCAGTACTTC,CASSGRRSYEQYF
.,TRBJ1-3,TRBV6-1,17,.,TGTGCCAGCAGTGAAGCCTACAGGGTTATCTCTGGAAACACCATATATTTT,CASSEAYRVISGNTIYF
once,TRBJ2-1,TRBV28,15,TRBD1,TGTGCCAGCACCCCTGGGACAGGGTGGTACAATGAGCAGTTCTTC,CASTPGTGWYNEQFF
.,TRBJ2-3,TRBV5-1,15,.,TGCGCCAGCAGGAGAGCGGAGGGGGTAGGAGATACGCAGTATTTT,CASRRAEGVGDTQYF
.,TRBJ1-2,TRBV18,8,.,TGTGCCAGCTCACCAGGGACGTTC,CASSPGTF